This is a list of T cell receptor beta chains from one sample in a study of cytomegalovirus exposure and HLA in healthy donors. Sequencing used immunoSEQ multiplex PCR; TCRdb keeps in-frame clones, though not all of them. The sample holds around 170,000 clones, less than 75% seen once. The sequenced sample was PBMCs. Receptors originate from a girl aged 10-17 years in good health and CMV-seronegative. Each CDR3 is given with its conserved first and last residue. The D gene is left open where the match is weak. Not all rows give a size; the values are once, few, many and, for expanded clones, a class.

13	TRBD1	TRBV18	few	TRBJ1-3	CASSPGQGDTIYF	TGTGCCAGCTCACCCGGACAGGGGGACACCATATATTTT
13	TRBD1	TRBV27	few	TRBJ2-7	CASRWGQSYEQYF	TGTGCCAGCAGGTGGGGACAGAGCTACGAGCAGTACTTC
14	NA	TRBV6-1	few	TRBJ2-7	CASSEGTGAYEQYF	TGTGCCAGCAGTGAAGGGACGGGAGCCTACGAGCAGTACTTC
12	NA	TRBV9	few	TRBJ2-3	CASSEGADTQYF	TGTGCCAGCAGCGAGGGGGCAGATACGCAGTATTTT
16	TRBD1	TRBV6-5	NA	TRBJ1-1	CASSYLRTGRTTEAFF	TGTGCCAGCAGTTACTTACGGACAGGGCGAACCACTGAAGCTTTCTTT
12	NA	TRBV7-9	few	TRBJ1-2	CASSPGVLGYTF	TGTGCCAGCAGCCCGGGGGTACTGGGCTACACCTTC
15	TRBD2	TRBV4-1	NA	TRBJ2-5	CASSHQGLDKETQYF	TGCGCCAGCAGCCATCAGGGACTAGACAAAGAGACCCAGTACTTC
15	NA	TRBV5-1	NA	TRBJ1-1	CASSPRRVAPTEAFF	TGCGCCAGCAGCCCTAGACGGGTCGCCCCCACTGAAGCTTTCTTT
16	NA	TRBV5-1	NA	TRBJ1-3	CASSLTETGIGNTIYF	TGCGCCAGCAGCTTGACCGAGACAGGTATCGGAAACACCATATATTTT
12	NA	TRBV5-4	NA	TRBJ2-5	CASSPGWETQYF	TGTGCCAGCAGCCCAGGGTGGGAGACCCAGTACTTC
16	TRBD1	TRBV7-9	few	TRBJ2-5	CASSLRQGVLQETQYF	TGTGCCAGCAGCCTCCGACAGGGGGTTTTGCAAGAGACCCAGTACTTC
16	NA	TRBV19	NA	TRBJ1-1	CASSIVLWALNTEAFF	TGTGCCAGTAGTATAGTGTTGTGGGCTTTGAACACTGAAGCTTTCTTT
13	NA	TRBV10-3	NA	TRBJ1-2	CAIKDSGGYGYTF	TGTGCCATCAAGGATAGCGGCGGCTATGGCTACACCTTC
14	NA	TRBV6-1	NA	TRBJ1-5	CASRPVTGNQPQHF	TGTGCCAGCAGACCTGTTACAGGGAATCAGCCCCAGCATTTT
15	NA	TRBV14	few	TRBJ1-1	CASSPSRGGNTEAFF	TGTGCCAGCAGCCCTAGCCGCGGGGGGAACACTGAAGCTTTCTTT
13	NA	TRBV6-4	NA	TRBJ1-6	CASNPSRGSPLHF	TGTGCCAGCAACCCTTCCAGAGGGTCACCCCTCCACTTT
14	NA	TRBV5-1	once	TRBJ1-3	CASSLGGSGNTIYF	TGCGCCAGCAGCCTAGGGGGCTCTGGAAACACCATATATTTT
16	NA	TRBV2	NA	TRBJ1-5	CASSPEEAGGNQPQHF	TGTGCCAGCAGCCCCGAGGAAGCCGGCGGCAATCAGCCCCAGCATTTT
14	TRBD1	TRBV7-2	NA	TRBJ1-5	CASSQDRDSQPQHF	TGTGCCAGCAGCCAAGACAGGGATAGCCAGCCCCAGCATTTT
15	NA	TRBV4-1	NA	TRBJ2-1	CASSQVSPSYNEQFF	TGCGCCAGCAGCCAGGTTAGTCCATCCTACAATGAGCAGTTCTTC
14	NA	TRBV5-1	NA	TRBJ2-3	CASSFSTGTDTQYF	TGCGCCAGCAGCTTCTCGACAGGCACAGATACGCAGTATTTT
16	TRBD1	TRBV6-5	NA	TRBJ1-6	CASSYEDRMVNSPLHF	TGTGCCAGCAGTTATGAGGACAGGATGGTTAATTCACCCCTCCACTTT
16	NA	TRBV27	NA	TRBJ1-6	CASSRQATGNNSPLHF	TGTGCCAGCAGCAGACAGGCCACCGGGAATAATTCACCCCTCCACTTT
17	TRBD1	TRBV5-1	NA	TRBJ1-2	CASSPGTEVLANYGYTF	TGCGCCAGCAGCCCAGGGACAGAAGTTCTAGCTAACTATGGCTACACCTTC
16	TRBD2	TRBV6-4	NA	TRBJ2-7	CASSDRLAIISYEQYF	TGTGCCAGCAGTGACCGACTAGCTATCATCTCCTACGAGCAGTACTTC
17	NA	TRBV13	NA	TRBJ2-7	CASSLGLRPTPLTKQYF	TGTGCCAGCAGCTTAGGGCTCCGACCGACACCCCTAACCAAGCAGTACTTC
15	NA	TRBV12-5	NA	TRBJ2-3	CASGLSSEWTDTQYF	TGTGCTAGTGGTTTGTCCAGCGAGTGGACAGATACGCAGTATTTT
14	NA	TRBV15	NA	TRBJ2-1	CATSRPQTANEQFF	TGTGCCACCAGCAGACCCCAGACAGCTAATGAGCAGTTCTTC
13	TRBD1	TRBV11-2	NA	TRBJ1-4	CASQQGFNEKLFF	TGTGCCAGCCAACAGGGGTTTAATGAAAAACTGTTTTTT
15	TRBD1	TRBV2	NA	TRBJ2-3	CASSAIDRVEDTQYF	TGTGCCAGCAGTGCAATTGACAGGGTTGAAGATACGCAGTATTTT
14	NA	TRBV11-1	NA	TRBJ1-1	CASRETGRGTEAFF	TGTGCCAGCAGGGAAACAGGGCGCGGCACTGAAGCTTTCTTT
14	NA	TRBV5-5	NA	TRBJ1-2	CASREKGVAYGYTF	TGTGCCAGCCGGGAGAAAGGGGTTGCCTATGGCTACACCTTC
13	NA	TRBV27	NA	TRBJ1-3	CASGPGLGNTIYF	TGTGCCAGCGGGCCGGGACTAGGAAACACCATATATTTT
15	TRBD2	TRBV18	once	TRBJ2-7	CASSPKRGGRNEQYF	TGTGCCAGCTCACCTAAGCGGGGGGGCAGGAACGAGCAGTACTTC
14	NA	TRBV5-1	NA	TRBJ1-2	CASSFSGENYGYTF	TGCGCCAGCAGCTTTTCAGGGGAGAACTATGGCTACACCTTC
14	TRBD1	TRBV11-1	NA	TRBJ1-2	CASSRPGQGYGYTF	TGTGCCAGCAGCCGCCCGGGACAGGGGTATGGCTACACCTTC
12	NA	TRBV2	NA	TRBJ1-1	CASRRGNTEAFF	TGTGCCTCCCGACGGGGGAACACTGAAGCTTTCTTT
13	TRBD1	TRBV29-1	NA	TRBJ2-7	CSVPGQSTYEQYF	TGCAGCGTTCCGGGACAGTCGACCTACGAGCAGTACTTC
13	NA	TRBV10-2	NA	TRBJ1-1	CASTLTEDTEAFF	TGCGCCAGCACTCTGACAGAGGACACTGAAGCTTTCTTT
11	NA	TRBV27	NA	TRBJ2-7	CATREAREQYF	TGTGCTACCAGGGAGGCGCGGGAGCAGTACTTC
16	NA	TRBV6-6	NA	TRBJ2-7	CASSPLTIVPSYEQYF	TGTGCCAGCAGCCCACTAACGATCGTTCCGAGCTACGAGCAGTACTTC
16	NA	TRBV6-5	NA	TRBJ1-2	CASSSSGFPPGDGYTF	TGTGCCAGCAGTTCCTCAGGGTTTCCGCCCGGGGATGGCTACACCTTC
18	TRBD1	TRBV19	NA	TRBJ2-1	CASSIRDRNPGSYNEQFF	TGTGCCAGTAGTATAAGGGACAGGAATCCCGGATCCTACAATGAGCAGTTCTTC
17	TRBD1	TRBV19	once	TRBJ1-2	CASTQRAGTALNYGYTF	TGTGCCAGTACCCAAAGGGCCGGGACAGCCCTTAACTATGGCTACACCTTC
18	TRBD2	TRBV7-8	NA	TRBJ2-7	CASSRTSGGPENYYEQYF	TGTGCCAGCAGCCGGACTAGCGGGGGACCGGAGAATTACTACGAGCAGTACTTC
20	TRBD2	TRBV4-2	NA	TRBJ2-1	CASSQDGTSGGAGSGNEQFF	TGTGCCAGCAGCCAAGATGGGACTAGCGGGGGGGCCGGTTCGGGAAATGAGCAGTTCTTC
13	TRBD2	TRBV2	NA	TRBJ2-5	CASRRGGGETQYF	TGTGCCAGCAGGCGCGGGGGGGGCGAGACCCAGTACTTC
15	NA	TRBV6-5	NA	TRBJ1-4	CASSAGGALHEKLFF	TGTGCCAGCAGCGCGGGGGGAGCCCTGCATGAAAAACTGTTTTTT
14	TRBD1	TRBV27	once	TRBJ1-1	CASSLGQANTEAFF	TGTGCCAGCAGTTTGGGACAGGCGAACACTGAAGCTTTCTTT
13	TRBD2	TRBV7-3	NA	TRBJ2-7	CASSPGGAYEQYF	TGTGCCAGCAGCCCCGGGGGGGCCTACGAGCAGTACTTC
13	NA	TRBV7-2	NA	TRBJ2-2	CASSLVYSGELFF	TGTGCCAGCAGCTTAGTTTATTCCGGGGAGCTGTTTTTT
16	NA	TRBV5-6	NA	TRBJ2-2	CASSLAIPVVTGELFF	TGTGCCAGCAGCTTGGCTATCCCGGTAGTCACCGGGGAGCTGTTTTTT
16	TRBD2	TRBV7-3	NA	TRBJ2-2	CASSSLAGGNTGELFF	TGTGCCAGCAGCTCCCTAGCGGGGGGGAACACCGGGGAGCTGTTTTTT
15	NA	TRBV5-6	NA	TRBJ1-1	CASTSRGETNTEAFF	TGTGCCAGCACCTCACGGGGGGAAACGAACACTGAAGCTTTCTTT
15	TRBD1	TRBV7-9	NA	TRBJ1-1	CASSGRQGTPPEAFF	TGTGCCAGCAGCGGTCGACAGGGGACCCCGCCTGAAGCTTTCTTT
13	NA	TRBV10-2	NA	TRBJ2-7	CASLATVPLEQYF	TGCGCCAGCCTAGCGACTGTACCCCTCGAGCAGTACTTC
14	NA	TRBV28	few	TRBJ2-1	CASGTGGSYNEQFF	TGTGCCAGCGGAACTGGGGGGTCCTACAATGAGCAGTTCTTC
12	NA	TRBV6-1	NA	TRBJ1-2	CASLMDTDGYTF	TGTGCCAGTCTTATGGACACGGATGGCTACACCTTC
14	TRBD1	TRBV6-5	NA	TRBJ1-1	CASSRQGGNTEAFF	TGTGCCAGCAGTCGACAGGGCGGTAACACTGAAGCTTTCTTT
15	NA	TRBV27	NA	TRBJ1-2	CASSRGFEGFRGYTF	TGTGCCAGCAGTCGGGGGTTCGAGGGCTTTAGGGGCTACACCTTC